Described below is a single T cell receptor beta chain sequence and its context. Antigen: not known. CDR3 length equals 15 residues. Germline CDR1 reads LGHNA; CDR2 reads YNFKEQ. Triplicate sorts of 300,000 cells per CD8+ subset. These data belong to a study of CXCR3-negative and CXCR3-positive naive CD8 T cells. The study, taken as a whole, reports: Naive subsets expressed similar surface CD5; TRB CDR3 features served to infer TCR strength. Similar TRBV-TRBJ usage characterized naive CXCR3-negative and CXCR3-positive cells; memory cells differed. Memory CD8+ cells showed much lower diversity, while both naive subsets were comparably high.

5' RACE that incorporated UMI labels was used to prepare the TRB cDNA libraries. Following a re-call of the 5' RACE reads, TCRdb has one entry per CDR3 protein and lacks DNA. The listing contains approximately 53,000 distinct CDR3 sequences. V usage is TRBV4-2 and J usage is TRBJ2-1. This sequence was found in a human donor in good health. Some clones in this sample may be carry-over from other donors' samples. Sample: memory CD8+ T cells from blood. This chain's CDR3 is CASSQGLSSYNEQFF.